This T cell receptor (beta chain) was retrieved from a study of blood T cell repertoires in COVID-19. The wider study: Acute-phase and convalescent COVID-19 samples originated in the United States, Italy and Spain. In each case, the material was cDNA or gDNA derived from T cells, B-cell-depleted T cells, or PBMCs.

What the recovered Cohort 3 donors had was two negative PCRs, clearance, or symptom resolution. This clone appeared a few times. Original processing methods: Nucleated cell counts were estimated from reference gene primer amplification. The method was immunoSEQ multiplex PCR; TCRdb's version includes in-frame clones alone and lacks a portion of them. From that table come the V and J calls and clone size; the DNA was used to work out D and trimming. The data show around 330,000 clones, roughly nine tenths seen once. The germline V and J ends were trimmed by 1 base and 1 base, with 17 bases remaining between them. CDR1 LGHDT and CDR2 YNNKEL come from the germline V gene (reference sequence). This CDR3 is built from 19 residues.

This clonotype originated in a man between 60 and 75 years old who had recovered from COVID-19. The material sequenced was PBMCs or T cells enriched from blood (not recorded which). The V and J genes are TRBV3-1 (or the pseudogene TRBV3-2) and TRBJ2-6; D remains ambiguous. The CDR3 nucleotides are TGTGCCAGCAGCCAAGTTCCCAGGATGGTCCGGTCTGGGGCCAACGTCCTGACTTTC. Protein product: CASSQVPRMVRSGANVLTF.